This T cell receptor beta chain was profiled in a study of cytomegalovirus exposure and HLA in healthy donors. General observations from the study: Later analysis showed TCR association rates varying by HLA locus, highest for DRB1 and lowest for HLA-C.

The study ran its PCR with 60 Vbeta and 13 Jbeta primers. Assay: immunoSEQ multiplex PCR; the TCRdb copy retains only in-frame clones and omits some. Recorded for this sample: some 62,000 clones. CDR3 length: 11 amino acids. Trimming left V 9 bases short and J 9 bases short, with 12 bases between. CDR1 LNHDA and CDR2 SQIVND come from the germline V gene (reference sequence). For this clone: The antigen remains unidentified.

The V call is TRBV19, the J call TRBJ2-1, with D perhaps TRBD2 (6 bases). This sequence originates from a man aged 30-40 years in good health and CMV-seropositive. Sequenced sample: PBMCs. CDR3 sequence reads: CASRWRGEQFF. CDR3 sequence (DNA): TGTGCCAGCCGGTGGCGGGGTGAGCAGTTCTTC.